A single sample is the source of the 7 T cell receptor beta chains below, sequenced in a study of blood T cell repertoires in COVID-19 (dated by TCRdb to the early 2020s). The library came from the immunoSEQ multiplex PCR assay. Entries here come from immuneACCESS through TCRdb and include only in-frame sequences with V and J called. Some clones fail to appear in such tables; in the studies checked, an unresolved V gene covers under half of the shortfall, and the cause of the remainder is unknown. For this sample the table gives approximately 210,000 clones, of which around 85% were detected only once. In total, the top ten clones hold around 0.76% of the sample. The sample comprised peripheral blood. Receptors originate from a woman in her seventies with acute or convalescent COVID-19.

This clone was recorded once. DNA for the CDR3: TGTGCCAGCAGGAGGACTGGAGCGGGTGTTGGCTACACCTTC. Residues: CASRRTGAGVGYTF. The rearrangement uses TRBV27 and TRBJ1-2; no definite D call. This CDR3 region has 14 residues. The V and J ends lost 6 bases and 7 bases respectively, with 18 bases between them. In germline, CDR1 is MNHEY, CDR2 SMNVEV (reference sequence).

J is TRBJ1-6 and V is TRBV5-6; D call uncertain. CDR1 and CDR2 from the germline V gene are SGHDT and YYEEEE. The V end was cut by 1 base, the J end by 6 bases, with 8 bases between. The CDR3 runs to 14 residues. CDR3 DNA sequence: TGTGCCAGCAGCTTGAGAGTGAGTAATTCACCCCTCCACTTT. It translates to CASSLRVSNSPLHF.

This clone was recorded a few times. CDR3 in DNA: TGCAGTGCTAGTTCAGGGGCCTCCTACGAGCAGTACTTC. Translation gives CSASSGASYEQYF. V gene TRBV20-1 combines with J gene TRBJ2-7; D is possibly TRBD1 (6 bases). Trimming left V 3 bases short and J 0 bases short, with 9 bases between. Per germline, CDR1 DFQATT and CDR2 SNEGSKA (reference sequence). This CDR3 is built from 13 residues.

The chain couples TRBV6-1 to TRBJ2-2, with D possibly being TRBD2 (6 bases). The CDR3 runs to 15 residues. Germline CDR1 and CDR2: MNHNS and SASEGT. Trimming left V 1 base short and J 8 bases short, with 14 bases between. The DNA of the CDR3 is TGTGCCAGCAGTGAAGTGATGGGAGGAACGGGGGAGCTGTTTTTT. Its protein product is CASSEVMGGTGELFF.

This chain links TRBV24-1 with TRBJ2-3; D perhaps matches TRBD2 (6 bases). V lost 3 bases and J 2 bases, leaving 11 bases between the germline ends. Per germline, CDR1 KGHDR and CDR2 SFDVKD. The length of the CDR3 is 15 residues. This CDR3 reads CATSDRGGNTDTQYF. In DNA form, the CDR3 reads TGTGCCACCAGTGATAGGGGAGGAAACACAGATACGCAGTATTTT.

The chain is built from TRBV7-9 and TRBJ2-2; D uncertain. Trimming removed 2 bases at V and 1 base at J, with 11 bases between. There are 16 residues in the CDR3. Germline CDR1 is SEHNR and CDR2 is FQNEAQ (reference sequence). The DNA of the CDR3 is TGTGCCAGCAGCTTACCAGGATTGAGGAACACCGGGGAGCTGTTTTTT. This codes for CASSLPGLRNTGELFF.

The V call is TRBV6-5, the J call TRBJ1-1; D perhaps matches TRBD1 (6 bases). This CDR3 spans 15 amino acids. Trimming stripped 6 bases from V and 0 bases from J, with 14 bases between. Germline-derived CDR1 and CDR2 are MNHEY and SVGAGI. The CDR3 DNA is TGTGCCAGCAGGGGCCCCGGGACACTGAACACTGAAGCTTTCTTT. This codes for CASRGPGTLNTEAFF.